This TCR beta chain was recorded in a study of blood T cells in healthy people across ages. CDR3 length: 15 amino acids. Germline V CDR1 and CDR2: LGHNA, YNFKEQ. Regarding this clonotype: At one boundary the junction diverges from the germline segment, which might be a read error.

Extraction yielded at least 5 micrograms of total RNA per sample. Next came a second PCR, run for about 6 to 12 cycles, which used a sample-barcoded 5' primer along with a J-beta primer mix. In TCRdb, the 5' RACE reads were re-called with MiXCR into one record per CDR3 protein. This sample has 1,800,000 or so distinct CDR3 sequences, with roughly 43% found just once. This clonotype originated in a human donor in good health. The rearrangement uses TRBV4-2 and TRBJ2-7; the D call may be TRBD1 or TRBD2 (5 bases each). Sequencing was performed on blood. The CDR3 sequence: CASSPNRDGSYEQCF. The DNA for the CDR3 is TGTGCCAGCAGCCCGAACCGGGACGGCTCCTACGAGCAGTGCTTC.